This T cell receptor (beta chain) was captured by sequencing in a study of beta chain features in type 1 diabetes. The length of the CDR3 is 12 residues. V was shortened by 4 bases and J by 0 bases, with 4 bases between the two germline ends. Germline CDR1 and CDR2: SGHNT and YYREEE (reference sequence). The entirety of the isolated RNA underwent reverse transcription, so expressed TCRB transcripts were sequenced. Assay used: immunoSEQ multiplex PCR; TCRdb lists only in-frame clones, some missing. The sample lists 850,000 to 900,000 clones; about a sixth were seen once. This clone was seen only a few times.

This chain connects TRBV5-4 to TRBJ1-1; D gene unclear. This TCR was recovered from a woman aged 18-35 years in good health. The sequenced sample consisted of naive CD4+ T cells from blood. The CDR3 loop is CASSGLNTEAFF. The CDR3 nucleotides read TGTGCCAGCAGCGGGCTGAACACTGAAGCTTTCTTT. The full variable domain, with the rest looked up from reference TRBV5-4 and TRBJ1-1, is ETGVTQSPTHLIKTRGQQVTLRCSSQSGHNTVSWYQQALGQGPQFIFQYYREEENGRGNFPPRFSGLQFPNYSSELNVNALELDDSALYLCASSGLNTEAFFGQGTRLTVV.